The text below deals with one TCR beta chain. Antigen: not known. The data are from a study of cytomegalovirus exposure and HLA in healthy donors. General observations from the study: HLA allele associations emerged for some 16,000 TCR beta sequences in a later analysis, at 0.05 false discovery rate. Per published accounts, TCR beta sequences correctly predicted the HLA-A and HLA-B alleles of most subjects.

PCR employed 60 Vbeta and 13 Jbeta primers. Profiling relied on immunoSEQ multiplex PCR, and the TCRdb table lists in-frame clones only, not all of them. In the table there are under 130,000 clones, around 85% of which are singletons. CDR1 and CDR2 from the germline V gene are SQVTM and ANQGSEA. V gave up 6 bases and J gave up 4 bases, with 12 bases separating them. The CDR3 spans 13 residues. The receptor was derived from a man aged 25-40 years in good health and CMV-seropositive. This chain uses TRBV29-1 with TRBJ1-4; unclear D gene. Sequencing was performed on PBMCs. CDR3 DNA: TGCAGCGTCGTCGACGGGAGTAATGAAAAACTGTTTTTT. This translates into CSVVDGSNEKLFF.